These 18 T cell receptor beta chains originate from one sample sequenced in a study of long-term antiretroviral therapy in people with HIV. The libraries were made with immunoSEQ v3.0 at survey level. Assay: immunoSEQ multiplex PCR; the TCRdb copy retains only in-frame clones and omits some. Of about 16,000 clones in the sample, roughly 80% were seen once. This sample comprised unsorted PBMCs, obtained 1.5 years before starting antiretroviral therapy. All receptors come from a woman between 45 and 60 years old with HIV.

The chain joins TRBV11-2 to TRBJ1-6; D is uncertain. CDR3 size: 19 residues. Per germline, CDR1 SGHAT and CDR2 FQNNGV. The ends were cut back, 6 bases at V and 4 bases at J, with 25 bases in the middle. Here the CDR3 DNA reads TGTGCCAGCAGTTCCGGATGGGAAACCACTGTGGATTATAATTCACCCCTCCACTTT. Translated: CASSSGWETTVDYNSPLHF.

This clone was detected once. V and J are TRBV7-3 and TRBJ2-3, with no clear D. The V end was cut by 0 bases, the J end by 2 bases, with 12 bases between. In germline, CDR1 is SGHTA, CDR2 FQGTGA. The CDR3 is 16 amino acids. The CDR3 sequence: CASSLTGYQSTDTQYF. The CDR3 DNA follows: TGTGCCAGCAGCTTAACAGGTTACCAATCCACAGATACGCAGTATTTT.

The chain couples TRBV29-1 to TRBJ2-3; 7 bases fit TRBD1. Trimming cost V 4 bases and J 0 bases; bases outside gene matches: 4. Looked up from germline, CDR1 is SQVTM and CDR2 is ANQGSEA. The CDR3 extends over 14 amino acids. CDR3 nucleotides: TGCAGCGTTGGGACAGGTCTTAGCACAGATACGCAGTATTTT. The encoded protein is CSVGTGLSTDTQYF.

The chain has TRBV6-6 and TRBJ1-1; D is unclear. V was shortened by 6 bases and J by 0 bases, with 14 bases between the two germline ends. The germline CDR1 and CDR2 sequences are MNHNY and SVGAGI (reference sequence). The CDR3 is 15 residues long. CDR3 in amino acids: CASRPGRLMNTEAFF. For the CDR3, the DNA is TGTGCCAGCAGGCCAGGACGGCTCATGAACACTGAAGCTTTCTTT.

As concerns this clone: Other DNA sequences in this sample translate to the same CDR3. The chain links TRBV18 to TRBJ1-1; D is uncertain. The V and J ends lost 3 bases and 0 bases respectively, with 8 bases between them. CDR3 length: 14 residues. Germline CDR1 reads KGHSH; CDR2 reads LQKENI. CDR3 nucleotides: TGTGCCAGCTCACCTAGCGTACTGAACACTGAAGCTTTCTTT. Protein: CASSPSVLNTEAFF.

The chain combines TRBV5-1 with TRBJ2-3; D unresolved. The germline CDR1 and CDR2 sequences are SGHRS and YFSETQ. This CDR3 spans 14 amino acids. The V end was cut by 3 bases, the J end by 1 base, with 9 bases between. CDR3 in DNA: TGCGCCAGCAGCTACGGCCAGGGCACAGATACGCAGTATTTT. It encodes CASSYGQGTDTQYF.

The gene calls are TRBV30 and TRBJ2-3; 8 bases map to TRBD1. Germline V gives CDR1 GTSNPN, CDR2 SVGIG (reference sequence). CDR3 length equals 15 residues. After removal of 2 bases from V and 1 base from J, the junction contained 5 bases not matched to a gene. CDR3 loop: CAWSLTGGGTDTQYF. In nucleotides, the CDR3 is TGTGCCTGGAGTCTAACAGGGGGTGGCACAGATACGCAGTATTTT.

J is TRBJ2-5 and V is TRBV7-3; D assignment may be TRBD1 or TRBD2 (5 bases each). This CDR3 contains 15 residues. The V gene's germline CDR1 is SGHTA and CDR2 FQGTGA. Trimming shortened V by 7 bases and J by 4 bases, and 19 bases separated the two germline ends. The CDR3 protein is CASTSSGRPGETQYF. The CDR3 region has the DNA TGTGCCAGCACCTCGTCGGGGCGCCCCGGAGAGACCCAGTACTTC.

This clone appeared a few times. The chain has TRBV6-5 and TRBJ1-2, with 11 bases aligning to TRBD1. V gave up 0 bases and J gave up 2 bases; unmatched junction bases: 2. Per germline, CDR1 MNHEY and CDR2 SVGAGI. This CDR3 is built from 16 residues. The CDR3 region has the DNA TGTGCCAGCAGTTACTCTCGGACAGGGGGCAACTATGGCTACACCTTC. Translated: CASSYSRTGGNYGYTF.

This chain joins TRBV12-5 and TRBJ1-5; TRBD1 matches at 8 bases. V dropped 0 bases and J dropped 7; count of bases not matched to a gene: 8. The germline gives CDR1 LGHNT, CDR2 FRNRAP. This CDR3 spans 16 amino acids. As DNA, the CDR3 is TGTGCTAGTGGTTTGGTACCGGACAGGGCGAGGCAGCCCCAGCATTTT. Protein product: CASGLVPDRARQPQHF. Supplemented by reference TRBV12-5 and TRBJ1-5, the full variable domain reads DARVTQTPRHKVTEMGQEVTMRCQPILGHNTVFWYRQTMMQGLELLAYFRNRAPLDDSGMPKDRFSAEMPDATLATLKIQPSEPRDSAVYFCASGLVPDRARQPQHFGDGTRLSIL.

The chain has TRBV10-3 and TRBJ1-5; 7 positions match TRBD1. The CDR3 sequence is 15 residues long. Trimming took 3 bases from V and 2 from J; bases not matched to a gene: 4. The germline V gene encodes CDR1 ENHRY and CDR2 SYGVKD. CDR3 nucleotide sequence: TGTGCCATCAGTGATCTAGGGGGCGGCAATCAGCCCCAGCATTTT. Amino acids: CAISDLGGGNQPQHF.

CDR3 in amino acids: CASSLIKYEQYF. CDR3 nucleotides: TGTGCCAGCAGCTTGATCAAATACGAGCAGTACTTC. V is TRBV11-2 and J is TRBJ2-7; D unclear. Germline lookup yields CDR1 SGHAT and CDR2 FQNNGV. The CDR3 runs to 12 residues. The germline V and J ends were trimmed by 3 bases and 4 bases, with 7 bases remaining between them.

The J gene is TRBJ2-3, the V gene TRBV19; 14 bases map to TRBD2. This CDR3 is built from 15 residues. Germline CDR1 LNHDA, CDR2 SQIVND (reference sequence). V shed 3 bases and J 8 bases; nucleotides not matched to a gene: 4. Here the CDR3 DNA reads TGTGCCAGTAGTATGCAGACTAGCGGGGGGGGTACGCAGTATTTT. This codes for CASSMQTSGGGTQYF.

The chain carries TRBV18 and TRBJ2-3; D might be TRBD2 (5 bases). The CDR3 loop spans 14 amino acids. Germline values: CDR1 KGHSH, CDR2 LQKENI. V lost 6 bases and J 0 bases, leaving 10 bases between the germline ends. Here the CDR3 DNA reads TGTGCCAGCTCTCCGGGGAGCAGCACAGATACGCAGTATTTT. Its protein product is CASSPGSSTDTQYF. Full variable domain (missing parts from reference TRBV18 and TRBJ2-3): NAGVMQNPRHLVRRRGQEARLRCSPMKGHSHVYWYRQLPEEGLKFMVYLQKENIIDESGMPKERFSAEFPKEGPSILRIQQVVRGDSAAYFCASSPGSSTDTQYFGPGTRLTVL.

The rearrangement joins TRBV10-3 to TRBJ1-1; the D is unclear. Germline V gene lookup returns CDR1 ENHRY and CDR2 SYGVKD. This CDR3 has 12 residues. The V end was cut by 7 bases, the J end by 4 bases, with 10 bases between. The CDR3, as DNA: TGTGCCATCATGGGTGCTGGCACTGAAGCTTTCTTT. Residues: CAIMGAGTEAFF.

V gene TRBV30 combines with J gene TRBJ1-1; possibly TRBD1 for D (5 bases). V gave up 4 bases and J gave up 4 bases, with 16 bases separating them. CDR1 is GTSNPN and CDR2 is SVGIG in the germline V gene (reference sequence). The CDR3 sequence is 14 residues long. CDR3: CAWNLMVGGTEAFF. The DNA of the CDR3 is TGTGCCTGGAACCTCATGGTGGGGGGCACTGAAGCTTTCTTT.

The genes are TRBV2 and TRBJ2-3; D possibly corresponds to TRBD1 (5 bases). V gave up 6 bases and J gave up 4 bases, with 8 bases separating them. The CDR3 consists of 12 residues. Germline assignment: CDR1 SNHLY and CDR2 FYNNEI. Here the CDR3 reads CASSQGSDTQYF. The CDR3 bases are TGTGCCAGCAGCCAGGGTTCAGATACGCAGTATTTT. The full variable domain, in which reference TRBV2 and TRBJ2-3 provide the parts outside the CDR3, is EPEVTQTPSHQVTQMGQEVILRCVPISNHLYFYWYRQILGQKVEFLVSFYNNEISEKSEIFDDQFSVERPDGSNFTLKIRSTKLEDSAMYFCASSQGSDTQYFGPGTRLTVL.

This clone is a singleton in its sample. This chain joins TRBV13 and TRBJ2-1; 13 nucleotides match TRBD2. Germline V gene lookup returns CDR1 PRHDT and CDR2 FYEKMQ (reference sequence). Trimming cost V 4 bases and J 6 bases; bases outside gene matches: 3. This CDR3 comprises 15 residues. As DNA, the CDR3 is TGTGCCAGCAGCTCCGGGACTAGCGGGGTCAATGAGCAGTTCTTC. Its translation is CASSSGTSGVNEQFF.